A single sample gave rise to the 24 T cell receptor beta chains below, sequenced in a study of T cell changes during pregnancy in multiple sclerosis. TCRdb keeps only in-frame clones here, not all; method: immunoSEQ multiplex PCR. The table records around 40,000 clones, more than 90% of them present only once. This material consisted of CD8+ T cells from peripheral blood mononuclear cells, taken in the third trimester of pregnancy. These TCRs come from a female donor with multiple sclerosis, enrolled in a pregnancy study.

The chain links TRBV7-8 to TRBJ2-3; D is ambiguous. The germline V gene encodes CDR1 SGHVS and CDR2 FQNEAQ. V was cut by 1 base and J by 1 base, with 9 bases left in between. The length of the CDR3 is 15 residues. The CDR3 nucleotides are TGTGCCAGCAGCTTAGGCGTCGTGGGCACAGATACGCAGTATTTT. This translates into CASSLGVVGTDTQYF.

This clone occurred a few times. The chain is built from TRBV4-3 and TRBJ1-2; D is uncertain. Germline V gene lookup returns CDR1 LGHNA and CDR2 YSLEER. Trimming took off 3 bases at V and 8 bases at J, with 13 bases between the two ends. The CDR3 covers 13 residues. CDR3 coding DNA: TGCGCCAGCAGCCAGAGTCGCGTCGAAGGCTACACCTTC. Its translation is CASSQSRVEGYTF.

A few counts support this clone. The CDR3 here is CATSLHSGGTEAFF. DNA for the CDR3: TGTGCCACCAGCTTGCACTCAGGGGGGACGGAAGCTTTCTTT. V gene TRBV15 combines with J gene TRBJ1-1, with 7 bases aligning to TRBD1. V was pared by 5 bases and J by 8 bases, with 11 bases of the junction left unmatched. Looked up from germline, CDR1 is LNHNV and CDR2 is YYDKDF (reference sequence). The CDR3 length is 14 residues.

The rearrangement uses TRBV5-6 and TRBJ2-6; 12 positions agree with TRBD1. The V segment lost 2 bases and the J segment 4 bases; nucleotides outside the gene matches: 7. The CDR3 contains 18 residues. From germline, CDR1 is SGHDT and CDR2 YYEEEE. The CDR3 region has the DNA TGTGCCAGCAGCTTCCCGGGACAGGGGGCGTTGGGGGCCAACGTCCTGACTTTC. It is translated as CASSFPGQGALGANVLTF. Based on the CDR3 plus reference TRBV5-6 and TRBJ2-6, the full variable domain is DAGVTQSPTHLIKTRGQQVTLRCSPKSGHDTVSWYQQALGQGPQFIFQYYEEEERQRGNFPDRFSGHQFPNYSSELNVNALLLGDSALYLCASSFPGQGALGANVLTFGAGSRLTVL.

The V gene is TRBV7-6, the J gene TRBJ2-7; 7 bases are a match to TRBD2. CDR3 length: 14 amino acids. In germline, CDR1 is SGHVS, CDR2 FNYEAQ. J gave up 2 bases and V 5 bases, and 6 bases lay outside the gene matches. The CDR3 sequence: CASSQGLEPYEQYF. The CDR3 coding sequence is TGTGCCAGCAGCCAAGGACTAGAGCCCTACGAGCAGTACTTC.

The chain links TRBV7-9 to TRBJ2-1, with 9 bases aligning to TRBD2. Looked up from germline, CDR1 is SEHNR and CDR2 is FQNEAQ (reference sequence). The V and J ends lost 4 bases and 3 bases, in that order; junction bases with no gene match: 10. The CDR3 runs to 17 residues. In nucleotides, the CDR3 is TGTGCCAGCAGCTCCCTTTTAGCGGGAGACGGCTACAATGAGCAGTTCTTC. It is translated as CASSSLLAGDGYNEQFF.

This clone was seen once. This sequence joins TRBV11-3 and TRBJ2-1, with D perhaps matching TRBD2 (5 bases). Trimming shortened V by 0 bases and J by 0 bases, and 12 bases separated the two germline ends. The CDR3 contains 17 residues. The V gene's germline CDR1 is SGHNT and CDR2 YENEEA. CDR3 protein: CASSLEASRSSYNEQFF. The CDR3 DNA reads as TGTGCCAGCAGCTTAGAGGCTAGCCGATCCTCCTACAATGAGCAGTTCTTC.

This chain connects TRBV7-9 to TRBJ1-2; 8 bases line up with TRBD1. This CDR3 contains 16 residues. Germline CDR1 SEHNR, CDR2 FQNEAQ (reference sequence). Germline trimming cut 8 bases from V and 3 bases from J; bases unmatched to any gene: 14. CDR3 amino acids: CASGVTGVSSYYGYTF. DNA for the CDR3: TGTGCCAGCGGGGTGACAGGGGTTTCCTCCTACTATGGCTACACCTTC.

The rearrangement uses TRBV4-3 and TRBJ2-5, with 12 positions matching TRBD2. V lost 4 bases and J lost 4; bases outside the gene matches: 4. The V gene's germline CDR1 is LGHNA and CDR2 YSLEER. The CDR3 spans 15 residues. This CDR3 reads CASSRVLAGGETQYF. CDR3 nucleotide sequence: TGCGCCAGCAGCCGTGTACTAGCGGGAGGAGAGACCCAGTACTTC.

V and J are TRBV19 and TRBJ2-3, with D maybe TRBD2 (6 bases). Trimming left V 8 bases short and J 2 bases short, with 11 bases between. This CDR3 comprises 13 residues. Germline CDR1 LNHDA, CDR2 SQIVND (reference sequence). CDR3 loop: CASRGVTTDTQYF. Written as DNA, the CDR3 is TGTGCCAGTCGCGGGGTGACCACAGATACGCAGTATTTT.

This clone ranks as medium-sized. The CDR3 nucleotides read TGTGCCAGCAGCCAGGAAGGACAGGACCACACCGGGGAGCTGTTTTTT. Residues: CASSQEGQDHTGELFF. V usage is TRBV4-2 and J usage is TRBJ2-2; 7 nucleotides agree with TRBD1. The trim removed 3 bases at V and 3 bases at J, leaving 7 bases unmatched. The CDR3 totals 16 residues. Looked up from germline, CDR1 is LGHNA and CDR2 is YNFKEQ.

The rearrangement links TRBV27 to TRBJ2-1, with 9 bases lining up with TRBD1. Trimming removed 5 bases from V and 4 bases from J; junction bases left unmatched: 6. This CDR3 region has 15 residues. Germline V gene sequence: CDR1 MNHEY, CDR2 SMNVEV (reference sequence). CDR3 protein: CASSLPTGGYNEQFF. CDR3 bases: TGTGCCAGCAGTCTACCGACAGGGGGGTACAATGAGCAGTTCTTC.

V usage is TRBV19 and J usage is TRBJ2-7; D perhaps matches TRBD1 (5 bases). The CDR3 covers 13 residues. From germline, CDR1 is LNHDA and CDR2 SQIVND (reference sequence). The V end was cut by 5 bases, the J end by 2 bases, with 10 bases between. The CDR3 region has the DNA TGTGCCAGTAGTGCAGGGATGACCTACGAGCAGTACTTC. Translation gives CASSAGMTYEQYF.

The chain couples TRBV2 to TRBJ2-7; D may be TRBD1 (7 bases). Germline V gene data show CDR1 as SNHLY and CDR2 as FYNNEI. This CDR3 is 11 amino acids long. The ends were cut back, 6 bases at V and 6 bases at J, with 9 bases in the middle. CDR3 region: CASSQGGEQYF. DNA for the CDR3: TGTGCCAGCAGCCAGGGGGGCGAGCAGTACTTC. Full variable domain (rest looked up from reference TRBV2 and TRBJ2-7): EPEVTQTPSHQVTQMGQEVILRCVPISNHLYFYWYRQILGQKVEFLVSFYNNEISEKSEIFDDQFSVERPDGSNFTLKIRSTKLEDSAMYFCASSQGGEQYFGPGTRLTVT.

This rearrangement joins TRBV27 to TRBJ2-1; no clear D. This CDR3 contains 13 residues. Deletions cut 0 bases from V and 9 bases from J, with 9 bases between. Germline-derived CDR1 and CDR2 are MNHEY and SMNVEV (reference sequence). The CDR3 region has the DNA TGTGCCAGCAGTTTATCCCCAACAAGTGAGCAGTTCTTC. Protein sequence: CASSLSPTSEQFF.

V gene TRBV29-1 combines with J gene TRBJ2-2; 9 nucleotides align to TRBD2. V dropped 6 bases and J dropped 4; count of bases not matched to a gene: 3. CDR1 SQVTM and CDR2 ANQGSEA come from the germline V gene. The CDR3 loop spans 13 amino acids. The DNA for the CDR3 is TGCAGCGTAGCGGGAGGTCTCACCGGGGAGCTGTTTTTT. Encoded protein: CSVAGGLTGELFF.

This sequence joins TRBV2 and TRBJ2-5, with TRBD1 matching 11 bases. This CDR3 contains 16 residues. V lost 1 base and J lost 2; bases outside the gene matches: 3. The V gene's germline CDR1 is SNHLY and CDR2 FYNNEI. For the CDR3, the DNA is TGTGCCAGCAGTGAAGGGACAGGGGGCTCGCAAGAGACCCAGTACTTC. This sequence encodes CASSEGTGGSQETQYF.

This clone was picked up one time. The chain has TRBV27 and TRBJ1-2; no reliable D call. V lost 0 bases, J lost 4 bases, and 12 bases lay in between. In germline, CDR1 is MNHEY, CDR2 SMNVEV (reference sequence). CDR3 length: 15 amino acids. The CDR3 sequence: CASSLSAGSGYGYTF. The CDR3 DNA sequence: TGTGCCAGCAGTTTATCGGCGGGTTCCGGCTATGGCTACACCTTC.

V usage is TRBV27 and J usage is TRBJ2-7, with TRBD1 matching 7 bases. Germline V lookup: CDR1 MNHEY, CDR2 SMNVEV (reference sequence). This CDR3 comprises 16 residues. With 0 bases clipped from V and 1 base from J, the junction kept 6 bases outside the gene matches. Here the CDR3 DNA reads TGTGCCAGCAGTTTATCGTCGCAGGGGGTATCCTACGAGCAGTACTTC. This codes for CASSLSSQGVSYEQYF.

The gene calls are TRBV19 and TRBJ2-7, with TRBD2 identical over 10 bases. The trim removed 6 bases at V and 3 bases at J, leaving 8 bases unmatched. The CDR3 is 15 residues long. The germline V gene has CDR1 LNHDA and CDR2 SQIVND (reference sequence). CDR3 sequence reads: CASRAPGTSDYEQYF. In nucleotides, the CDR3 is TGTGCCAGTAGGGCACCGGGGACTAGCGACTACGAGCAGTACTTC.

CDR3: CASSFGTSGSYEQYF. The CDR3 nucleotides read TGCGCCAGCAGCTTTGGGACTAGCGGGAGTTACGAGCAGTACTTC. The rearrangement uses TRBV5-1 and TRBJ2-7, with TRBD2 matching 14 bases. Looked up from germline, CDR1 is SGHRS and CDR2 is YFSETQ. CDR3 size: 15 residues. The V gene end was trimmed by 2 bases and the J gene end by 4 bases; junction bases not matched to a gene: 2.

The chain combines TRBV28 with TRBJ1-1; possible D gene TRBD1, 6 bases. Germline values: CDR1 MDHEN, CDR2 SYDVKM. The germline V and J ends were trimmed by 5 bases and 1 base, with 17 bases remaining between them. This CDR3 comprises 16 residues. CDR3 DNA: TGTGCCAGCAGTCCCCTTTTTTGGACAGAGAACACTGAAGCTTTCTTT. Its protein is CASSPLFWTENTEAFF.

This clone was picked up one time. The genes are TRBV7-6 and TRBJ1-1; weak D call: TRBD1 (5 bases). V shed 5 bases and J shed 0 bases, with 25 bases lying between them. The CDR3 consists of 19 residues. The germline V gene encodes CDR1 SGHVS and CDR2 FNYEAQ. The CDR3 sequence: CASSPLEARVAFMNTEAFF. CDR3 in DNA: TGTGCCAGCAGCCCTCTAGAGGCCAGGGTCGCGTTCATGAACACTGAAGCTTTCTTT.

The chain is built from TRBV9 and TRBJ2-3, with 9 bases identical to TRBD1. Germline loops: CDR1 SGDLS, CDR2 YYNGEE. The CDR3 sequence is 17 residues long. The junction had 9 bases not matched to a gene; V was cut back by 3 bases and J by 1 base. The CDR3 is CASSEYTGGWGTDTQYF. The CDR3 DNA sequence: TGTGCCAGCAGCGAATATACAGGGGGCTGGGGCACAGATACGCAGTATTTT.